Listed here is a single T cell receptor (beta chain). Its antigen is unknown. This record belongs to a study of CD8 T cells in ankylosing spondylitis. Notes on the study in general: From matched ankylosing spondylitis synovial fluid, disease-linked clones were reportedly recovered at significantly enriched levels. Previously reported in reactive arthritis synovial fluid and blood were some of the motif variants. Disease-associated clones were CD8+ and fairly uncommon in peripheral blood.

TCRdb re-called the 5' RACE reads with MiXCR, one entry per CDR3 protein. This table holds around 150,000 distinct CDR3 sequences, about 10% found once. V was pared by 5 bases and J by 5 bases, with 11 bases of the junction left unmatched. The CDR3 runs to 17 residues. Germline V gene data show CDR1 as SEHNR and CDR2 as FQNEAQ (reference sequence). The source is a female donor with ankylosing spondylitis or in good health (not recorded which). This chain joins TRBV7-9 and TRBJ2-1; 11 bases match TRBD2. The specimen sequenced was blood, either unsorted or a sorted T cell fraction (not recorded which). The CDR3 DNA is TGTGCCAGCAGCCCGAACACCGGGACTAGCGGCGACAATGAGCAGTTCTTC. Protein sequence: CASSPNTGTSGDNEQFF.